One sample yielded the 20 T cell receptor beta chains listed below, sequenced in a study of blood T cell repertoires in COVID-19. Produced via immunoSEQ multiplex PCR; TCRdb's table is partial and in-frame only. The repertoire holds some 11,000 clones, with approximately 73% as singletons. The specimen sequenced was peripheral blood. These receptors originate from a human donor in a cohort sampled during active COVID-19.

The CDR3 sequence is CASSPSGRSTDTQYF. Written as DNA, the CDR3 is TGTGCCAGCAGCCCCTCGGGGAGGTCCACAGATACGCAGTATTTT. The chain employs TRBV7-3 and TRBJ2-3; tentatively, D is TRBD2 (6 bases). This CDR3 has 15 amino acids. Germline V CDR1 and CDR2: SGHTA, FQGTGA. The ends were cut back, 5 bases at V and 2 bases at J, with 14 bases in the middle. Full variable domain (remainder filled in from reference TRBV7-3 and TRBJ2-3): GAGVSQTPSNKVTEKGKYVELRCDPISGHTALYWYRQSLGQGPEFLIYFQGTGAADDSGLPNDRFFAVRPEGSVSTLKIQRTERGDSAVYLCASSPSGRSTDTQYFGPGTRLTVL.

The chain couples TRBV11-2 to TRBJ2-6; D perhaps matches TRBD2 (5 bases). The V gene's germline CDR1 is SGHAT and CDR2 FQNNGV. Deletions cut 1 base from V and 2 bases from J, with 15 bases between. The CDR3 spans 18 residues. CDR3 protein: CASSLGPGWTTGANVLTF. The CDR3 nucleotides read TGTGCCAGCAGCTTAGGTCCGGGATGGACCACTGGGGCCAACGTCCTGACTTTC.

J is TRBJ2-3 and V is TRBV21-1; the table's D call, TRBD2, was not checked against the DNA. TRBV21-1 is a pseudogene locus. The CDR3 runs 18 residues. The CDR3 protein is CASSKTGTSGTSTDTQYF. The DNA of the CDR3 is TGTGCCAGCAGCAAAACGGGGACTAGCGGGACTAGCACAGATACGCAGTATTTT.

The rearrangement uses TRBV3-1 (or the pseudogene TRBV3-2) and TRBJ2-7; D is undetermined. Germline V gene sequence: CDR1 LGHDT, CDR2 YNNKEL (reference sequence). The CDR3 contains 13 residues. The V end was cut by 1 base, the J end by 6 bases, with 10 bases between. The CDR3 region has the DNA TGTGCCAGCAGCCAAGTTCTAGTTGCCGAGCAGTACTTC. It yields the protein CASSQVLVAEQYF.

The rearrangement uses TRBV9 and TRBJ2-5, with TRBD2 matching 14 bases. Looked up from germline, CDR1 is SGDLS and CDR2 is YYNGEE. This CDR3 contains 16 residues. Losses at the gene ends were 3 bases for V and 6 bases for J; bases not matched to a gene: 7. CDR3 sequence reads: CASSAGTSGGQQTQYF. CDR3 DNA: TGTGCCAGCAGCGCTGGGACTAGCGGGGGTCAGCAGACCCAGTACTTC.

The rearrangement uses TRBV24-1 and TRBJ2-2; TRBD1 aligns across 11 bases. V was clipped by 1 base and J by 7 bases; unmatched bases: 4. The length of the CDR3 is 16 residues. Germline lookup yields CDR1 KGHDR and CDR2 SFDVKD. The chain's CDR3 is CATSDFGTGGVGELFF. Written as DNA, the CDR3 is TGTGCCACCAGTGATTTTGGGACAGGGGGGGTCGGGGAGCTGTTTTTT.

The V gene is TRBV11-2, the J gene TRBJ2-2; D call uncertain. The V end was cut by 1 base, the J end by 3 bases, with 6 bases between. Looked up from germline, CDR1 is SGHAT and CDR2 is FQNNGV. The CDR3 totals 14 residues. CDR3 region: CASSLAVHTGELFF. Here the CDR3 DNA reads TGTGCCAGCAGCTTAGCGGTACACACCGGGGAGCTGTTTTTT.

In DNA form, the CDR3 reads TGTGCCAGCACCCAGATGGGGGGGCTGGAAACTGAAGCTTTCTTT. This sequence encodes CASTQMGGLETEAFF. The rearrangement links TRBV6-5 to TRBJ1-1; TRBD1 might be the D (6 bases). This CDR3 is built from 15 residues. CDR1 is MNHEY, CDR2 SVGAGI, per germline. Trimming left V 7 bases short and J 5 bases short, with 20 bases between.

The rearrangement uses TRBV5-4 and TRBJ2-7; 9 bases agree with TRBD1. From germline, CDR1 is SGHNT and CDR2 YYREEE (reference sequence). V shed 2 bases, J shed 2 bases, and the junction held 14 bases outside the gene matches. The CDR3 consists of 18 residues. CDR3: CASSLGWQRTGATYEQYF. CDR3 nucleotide sequence: TGTGCCAGCAGCTTAGGGTGGCAAAGGACAGGGGCCACCTACGAGCAGTACTTC.

The chain combines TRBV24-1 with TRBJ2-5; D might be TRBD2 (6 bases). From germline, CDR1 is KGHDR and CDR2 SFDVKD. The CDR3 is 15 amino acids. The V end lost 9 bases, the J end lost 5 bases, and 21 bases lay between the germline ends. In DNA form, the CDR3 reads TGTGCCACCTCATCGAGGAGGGGCGCGGGGGAGACCCAGTACTTC. Its protein is CATSSRRGAGETQYF.

The gene calls are TRBV19 and TRBJ2-7, with 8 nucleotides matching TRBD1. V shed 0 bases, J shed 4 bases, and the junction held 8 bases outside the gene matches. The CDR3 consists of 16 residues. From germline, CDR1 is LNHDA and CDR2 SQIVND (reference sequence). The CDR3 DNA is TGTGCCAGTAGTATAGATCTCGGCAGGGGGCGTTACGAGCAGTACTTC. Translated: CASSIDLGRGRYEQYF. The variable domain in full, completed from reference TRBV19 and TRBJ2-7, reads DGGITQSPKYLFRKEGQNVTLSCEQNLNHDAMYWYRQDPGQGLRLIYYSQIVNDFQKGDIAEGYSVSREKKESFPLTVTSAQKNPTAFYLCASSIDLGRGRYEQYFGPGTRLTVT.

The chain carries TRBV24-1 and TRBJ2-7; no reliable D call. CDR3 length: 13 amino acids. Germline CDR1 KGHDR, CDR2 SFDVKD. V was clipped by 4 bases and J by 0 bases, with 6 bases between them. The CDR3 is CATSESFSYEQYF. CDR3 DNA sequence: TGTGCCACCAGTGAGTCGTTCTCCTACGAGCAGTACTTC.

V usage is TRBV3-1 (or the pseudogene TRBV3-2) and J usage is TRBJ1-5, with 8 bases aligning to TRBD1. The V gene end was trimmed by 4 bases and the J gene end by 2 bases; junction bases not matched to a gene: 1. CDR1 LGHDT and CDR2 YNNKEL come from the germline V gene (reference sequence). The CDR3 extends over 14 amino acids. CDR3 nucleotide sequence: TGTGCCAGCAGCCCCAGGGGGCGCAATCAGCCCCAGCATTTT. Its protein product is CASSPRGRNQPQHF.

This clone was seen only a few times. The rearrangement joins TRBV19 to TRBJ1-2, with D unresolved. CDR3 size: 14 residues. Trimming pared 6 bases from V and 10 bases from J, leaving 21 bases between. Germline CDR1 LNHDA, CDR2 SQIVND (reference sequence). The CDR3 region has the DNA TGTGCCAGTAGAGGTACCGACACCTTTCGTCCCTACACCTTC. Translation gives CASRGTDTFRPYTF.

J is TRBJ2-1 and V is TRBV9; 8 bases agree with TRBD1. This CDR3 is built from 17 residues. Looked up from germline, CDR1 is SGDLS and CDR2 is YYNGEE. The V gene end was trimmed by 4 bases and the J gene end by 2 bases; junction bases not matched to a gene: 11. The CDR3 DNA is TGTGCCAGCAGCCCCCGTTCCCCGGGACAGGCCTACAATGAGCAGTTCTTC. Translation: CASSPRSPGQAYNEQFF.

The V gene is TRBV7-9, the J gene TRBJ2-3; 8 nucleotides match TRBD1. CDR1 SEHNR and CDR2 FQNEAQ come from the germline V gene (reference sequence). The J segment lost 4 bases and the V segment lost 5 bases, leaving 14 bases of the junction unmatched. The CDR3 runs to 17 residues. CDR3 residues: CASSPPGQAYRADTQYF. The CDR3, as DNA: TGTGCCAGCAGCCCGCCGGGACAGGCATATAGGGCAGATACGCAGTATTTT.

The CDR3 DNA is TGTGCCAGCAGCCAATCCGGGACAAGGAGCTCCTATAATTCACCCCTCCACTTT. Protein: CASSQSGTRSSYNSPLHF. This sequence joins TRBV3-1 (or the pseudogene TRBV3-2) and TRBJ1-6; D possibly corresponds to TRBD1 (6 bases). The CDR3 loop spans 18 amino acids. V dropped 2 bases and J dropped 0 bases, with 14 bases sitting between them. CDR1 and CDR2 (germline): LGHDT, YNNKEL (reference sequence).

The chain links TRBV2 to TRBJ1-5, with 7 nucleotides matching TRBD1. The junction had 6 bases not matched to a gene; V was cut back by 6 bases and J by 4 bases. Germline values: CDR1 SNHLY, CDR2 FYNNEI. The CDR3 loop spans 14 amino acids. In DNA form, the CDR3 reads TGTGCCAGCAGACCCACAGGGGTTAATCAGCCCCAGCATTTT. Translated: CASRPTGVNQPQHF.

The genes are TRBV5-5 and TRBJ2-3; 12 bases fit TRBD2. The CDR3 extends over 16 amino acids. The V gene end was trimmed by 2 bases and the J gene end by 8 bases; junction bases not matched to a gene: 9. CDR1 is SGHKS, CDR2 YYEKEE, per germline (reference sequence). Written as DNA, the CDR3 is TGTGCCAGCAGCTTTGCTAGCGGGGGGGCCTTGGTTACGCAGTATTTT. It is translated as CASSFASGGALVTQYF.

This chain uses TRBV19 with TRBJ1-4, with a weak D call TRBD1 (6 bases). The ends were cut back, 7 bases at V and 5 bases at J, with 14 bases in the middle. Germline CDR1 is LNHDA and CDR2 is SQIVND (reference sequence). This CDR3 spans 14 amino acids. DNA of the CDR3: TGTGCCAGTAATCCTCGAGGGGGAAATGAAAAACTGTTTTTT. Translated, it gives CASNPRGGNEKLFF.